Listed below are T cell receptor beta chains from one sample, sequenced in a study of blood T cell repertoires in COVID-19. The method was immunoSEQ multiplex PCR; TCRdb's version includes in-frame clones alone and lacks a portion of them. The data show hundreds of thousands of clones, with about 86% seen just once and roughly 3.3% held by the top ten. Sequencing was performed on PBMCs or T cells enriched from blood (not recorded which). The source of these receptors is a woman between 45 and 60 years old in a cohort exposed to, infected with or recovered from COVID-19 (not recorded which). Each CDR3 is given with its conserved first and last residue. The D gene is left open where the match is weak. A row's size may be missing; if present it is once, few, many or a size class.

clone_size	d_call	v_call	j_call	cdr3_nt	cdr3_aa
.	TRBD1	TRBV27	TRBJ1-2	TGTGCCAGCAGTTTATTGGGACAGGGGGCATATGGCTACACCTTC	CASSLLGQGAYGYTF
.	.	TRBV24-1	TRBJ1-2	TGTGCCACCAGTGGCCAGGGGTATGGCTACACCTTC	CATSGQGYGYTF
.	TRBD1	TRBV6-5	TRBJ1-6	TGTGCCAGCAGTTACTCCCAGGGGGCCCTAATTTCACCCCTCCACTTT	CASSYSQGALISPLHF
.	TRBD1	TRBV2	TRBJ1-6	TGTGCCAGCAGTGAATCCGCACCAGGGGGTTCACCCCTCCACTTT	CASSESAPGGSPLHF
.	.	TRBV7-9	TRBJ1-3	TGTGCCAGCAGCCCAGCCCGACAGAGAAGTGGAAACACCATATATTTT	CASSPARQRSGNTIYF
.	TRBD1	TRBV3-1/TRBV3-2	TRBJ1-5	TGTGCCAGCAGCCAGGGGACAGGGGTTGGTCAGCCCCAGCATTTT	CASSQGTGVGQPQHF
once	TRBD1	TRBV2	TRBJ1-6	TGTGCCAGCAGTGCGTACAGGGGTTCTTCACCCCTCCACTTT	CASSAYRGSSPLHF
.	TRBD2	TRBV6-5	TRBJ2-4	TGTGCCAGCAGCGGGACTAGCGGGGCCAAAAACATTCAGTACTTC	CASSGTSGAKNIQYF
.	TRBD1	TRBV2	TRBJ1-2	TGTGCCAGCAGTCACCGGGACAGAGTCTATGGCTACACCTTC	CASSHRDRVYGYTF
.	.	TRBV7-2	TRBJ1-2	TGTGCCAGCACCCCGGGGGGAAACTATGGCTACACCTTC	CASTPGGNYGYTF
.	.	TRBV11-2	TRBJ2-7	TGTGCCAGCAGCTTAGTGCTCAACCGAGGGAGCTACGAGCAGTACTTC	CASSLVLNRGSYEQYF
.	.	TRBV2	TRBJ2-5	TGTGCCAGCAGTGAAATCCCGAGAGAGACCCAGTACTTC	CASSEIPRETQYF